Listed below are T cell receptor beta chains from one sample, sequenced in a study of cytomegalovirus exposure and HLA in healthy donors. Sequenced by immunoSEQ multiplex PCR; TCRdb stores in-frame clones only, minus some. The sample has about 180,000 clones; over 75% are singletons. Material for sequencing was PBMCs. Receptors were obtained from a woman aged 45-59 years in good health and CMV-seronegative. CDR3s leave out the opening cysteine and the closing phenylalanine or tryptophan. Fields, in order: J gene, CDR3 length, V gene, CDR3 protein.

TRBJ2-7 | 13 | TRBV30 | AWRGGQTSSYEQY
TRBJ2-5 | 13 | TRBV5-1 | ASSLARGQWVSQY
TRBJ2-4 | 11 | TRBV11-2 | ASSLERLGGMY
TRBJ2-3 | 16 | TRBV27 | ASSPLAGLRTNTDTQY
TRBJ2-5 | 14 | TRBV5-1 | ASSLSGGPRGETQY
TRBJ2-7 | 13 | TRBV12-2 | ASRPRTGRYGEQY
TRBJ2-1 | 12 | TRBV2 | ASRPGLAYNEQF
TRBJ2-5 | 13 | TRBV5-1 | ASSPGTSGQETQY
TRBJ1-2 | 14 | TRBV2 | ASSPDRGKQGIGYT
TRBJ2-2 | 12 | TRBV4-1 | ASSTQGASGELF
TRBJ2-5 | 12 | TRBV7-9 | ASSLAQGQETQY
TRBJ2-1 | 13 | TRBV5-1 | ASSLGGGVYNEQF
TRBJ1-4 | 11 | TRBV28 | ASSGHRDEKLF
TRBJ2-1 | 13 | TRBV5-1 | ASSLGTGGYNEQF
TRBJ1-6 | 12 | TRBV7-2 | ASETDRFNSPLH
TRBJ2-7 | 13 | TRBV11-2 | ASSLRTSGNYEQY
TRBJ2-3 | 11 | TRBV5-6 | ASSLDARDTQY
TRBJ1-5 | 13 | TRBV9 | ASSRGGLSNQPQH
TRBJ1-2 | 10 | TRBV10-3 | AISDGGYGYT
TRBJ2-2 | 14 | TRBV7-2 | ASSLRSIARTGELF
TRBJ2-1 | 9 | TRBV10-2 | ASRRANEQF
TRBJ2-5 | 12 | TRBV2 | ASSSGTGEETQY